The T cell receptor beta chain under discussion was sequenced for a study of cytomegalovirus exposure and HLA in healthy donors. The PCR had 60 Vbeta and 13 Jbeta primers. Libraries were prepared by immunoSEQ multiplex PCR; TCRdb keeps only in-frame clonotypes and omits some of them. The sample includes 75,000 or so clones, around 70% of them seen just once. Germline V gene sequence: CDR1 SGDLS, CDR2 YYNGEE. CDR3 length: 14 amino acids. V gave up 7 bases and J gave up 4 bases; unmatched junction bases: 8. Study conclusions and caveats: It was likely that a cluster of highly shared sequence variants was a sequencing artifact. The study carried out a later analysis of TCR beta sequences. It associated about 15,000 of them with specific HLA alleles at a false discovery rate of 0.05.

Concerning this clone: Its antigen remains unidentified.

The sequence was obtained from a man in his forties in good health and CMV-seropositive. Sample: PBMCs. V is TRBV9 and J is TRBJ1-3; 7 bases align to TRBD1. Here the CDR3 reads CASGQAAVGNTIYF. The CDR3 DNA sequence: TGTGCCAGCGGACAGGCGGCCGTCGGAAACACCATATATTTT.